The entry below gives a single T cell receptor (beta chain) sequence along with its context. No antigen is known for it. V was trimmed by 0 bases and J by 1 base, leaving 7 bases between them. This CDR3 contains 14 residues. Germline V gene sequence: CDR1 MNHEY, CDR2 SVGEGT. Blood RNA was derived from unsorted whole blood, and germline DNA was extracted too. Infection with HBV was chronic in patients; they were treatment-naive. This entry belongs to a study of tumor-infiltrating lymphocytes in primary liver carcinoma. Study results and caveats: Pairs comparing tumor with adjacent tissue or blood overlapped less than pairs drawn from tumor regions.

Priming with a constant-region primer yielded TCR beta cDNA from 400 to 550 ng total RNA. Library construction for TCR beta comprised three nested multiplex PCR rounds performed with slightly modified ARM-PCR. A C-beta reverse primer was combined with TRBV1-TRBV30 forward primers in the first two PCR rounds, and each round had around 11 cycles. TCRdb passed the multiplex PCR reads through MiXCR, listing each CDR3 protein once. The sample carries hundreds of thousands of distinct CDR3 sequences, about three fifths recorded once. The TCR sequence derives from a woman in her 30s with primary liver carcinoma and hepatitis B virus infection. This chain connects TRBV6-2 or TRBV6-3 to TRBJ2-7; no clear D gene. Sequencing used peripheral blood. CDR3 nucleotides: TGTGCCAGCAGTTACTCGCCGGAGTCCTACGAGCAGTACTTC. Protein product: CASSYSPESYEQYF.